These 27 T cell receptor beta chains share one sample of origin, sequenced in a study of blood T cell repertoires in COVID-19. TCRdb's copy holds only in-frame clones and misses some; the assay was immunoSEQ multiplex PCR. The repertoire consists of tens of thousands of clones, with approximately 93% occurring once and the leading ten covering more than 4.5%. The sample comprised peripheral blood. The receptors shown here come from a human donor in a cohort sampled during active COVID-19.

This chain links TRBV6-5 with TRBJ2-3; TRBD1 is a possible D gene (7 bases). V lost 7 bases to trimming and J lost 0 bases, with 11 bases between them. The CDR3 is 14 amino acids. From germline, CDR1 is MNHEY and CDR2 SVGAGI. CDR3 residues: CASKQGTSTDTQYF. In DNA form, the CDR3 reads TGTGCCAGCAAACAGGGGACTAGCACAGATACGCAGTATTTT.

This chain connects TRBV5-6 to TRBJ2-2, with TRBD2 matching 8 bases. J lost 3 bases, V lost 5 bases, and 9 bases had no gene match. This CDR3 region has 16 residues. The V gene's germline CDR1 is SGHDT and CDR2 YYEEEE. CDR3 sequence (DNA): TGTGCCAGCAGTCGCCTGACTAGCGAGTACACCGGGGAGCTGTTTTTT. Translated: CASSRLTSEYTGELFF.

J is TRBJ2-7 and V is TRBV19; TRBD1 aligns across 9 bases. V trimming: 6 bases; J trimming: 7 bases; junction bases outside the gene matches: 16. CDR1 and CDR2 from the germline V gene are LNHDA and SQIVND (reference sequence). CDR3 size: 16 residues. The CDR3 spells CASSQRFGTGRGEQYF. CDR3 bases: TGTGCCAGTAGCCAGAGATTCGGGACAGGGAGAGGGGAGCAGTACTTC.

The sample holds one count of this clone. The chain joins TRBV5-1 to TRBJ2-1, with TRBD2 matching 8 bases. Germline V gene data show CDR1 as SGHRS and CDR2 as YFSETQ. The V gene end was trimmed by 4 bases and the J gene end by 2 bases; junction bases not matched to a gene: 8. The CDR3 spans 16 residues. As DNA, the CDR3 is TGCGCCAGCAGCCCCTTAGCGGGGACAACCTACAATGAGCAGTTCTTC. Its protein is CASSPLAGTTYNEQFF.

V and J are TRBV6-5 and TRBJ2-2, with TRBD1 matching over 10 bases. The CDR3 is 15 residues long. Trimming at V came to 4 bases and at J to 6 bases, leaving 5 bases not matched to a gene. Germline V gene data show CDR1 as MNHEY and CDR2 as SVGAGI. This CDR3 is CASSLGQGLAGELFF. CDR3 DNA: TGTGCCAGCAGTTTGGGACAGGGGCTAGCCGGGGAGCTGTTTTTT.

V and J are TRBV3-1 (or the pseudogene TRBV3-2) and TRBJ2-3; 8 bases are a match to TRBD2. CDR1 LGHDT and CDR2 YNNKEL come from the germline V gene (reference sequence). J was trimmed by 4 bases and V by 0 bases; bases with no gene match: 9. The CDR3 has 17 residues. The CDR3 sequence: CASSQEGLEVWADTQYF. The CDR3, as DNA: TGTGCCAGCAGCCAAGAGGGACTAGAAGTGTGGGCAGATACGCAGTATTTT.

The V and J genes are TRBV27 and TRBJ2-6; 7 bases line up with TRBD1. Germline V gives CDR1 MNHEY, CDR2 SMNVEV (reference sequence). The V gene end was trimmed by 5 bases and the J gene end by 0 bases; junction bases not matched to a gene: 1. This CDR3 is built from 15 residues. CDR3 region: CASSHRGSGANVLTF. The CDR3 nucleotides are TGTGCCAGCAGTCACAGGGGCTCTGGGGCCAACGTCCTGACTTTC.

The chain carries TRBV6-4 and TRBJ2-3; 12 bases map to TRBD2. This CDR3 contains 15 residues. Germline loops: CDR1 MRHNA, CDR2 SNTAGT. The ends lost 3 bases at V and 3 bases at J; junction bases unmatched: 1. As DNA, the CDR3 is TGTGCCAGCAGTGAGGGGACTAGCGGGACAGATACGCAGTATTTT. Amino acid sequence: CASSEGTSGTDTQYF.

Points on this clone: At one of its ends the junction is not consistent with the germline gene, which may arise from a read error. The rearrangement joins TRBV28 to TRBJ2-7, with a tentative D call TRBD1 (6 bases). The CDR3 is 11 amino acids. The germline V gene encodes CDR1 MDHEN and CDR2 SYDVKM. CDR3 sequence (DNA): TGTGCCAGCAGTTTAATATGGGACATTGTCTTC. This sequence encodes CASSLIWDIVF.

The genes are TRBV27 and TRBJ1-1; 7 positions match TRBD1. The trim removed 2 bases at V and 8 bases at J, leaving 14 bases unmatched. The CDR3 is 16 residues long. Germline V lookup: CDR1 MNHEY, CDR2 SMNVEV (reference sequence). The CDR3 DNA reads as TGTGCCAGCAGTTTAGGGGCAGGGGGATATTTCGTGGAAGCTTTCTTT. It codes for CASSLGAGGYFVEAFF.

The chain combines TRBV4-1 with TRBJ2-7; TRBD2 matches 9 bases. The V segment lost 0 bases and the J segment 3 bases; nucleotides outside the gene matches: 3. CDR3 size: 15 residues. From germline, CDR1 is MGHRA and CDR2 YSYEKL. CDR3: CASSQDPSGVYEQYF. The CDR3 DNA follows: TGCGCCAGCAGCCAAGACCCTAGCGGGGTCTACGAGCAGTACTTC.

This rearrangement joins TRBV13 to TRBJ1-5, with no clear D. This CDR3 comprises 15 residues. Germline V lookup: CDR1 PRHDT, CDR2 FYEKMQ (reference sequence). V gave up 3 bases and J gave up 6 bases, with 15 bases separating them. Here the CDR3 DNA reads TGTGCCAGCAGCTTCCGGGGTAGAGGGAGTCAGCCCCAGCATTTT. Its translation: CASSFRGRGSQPQHF.

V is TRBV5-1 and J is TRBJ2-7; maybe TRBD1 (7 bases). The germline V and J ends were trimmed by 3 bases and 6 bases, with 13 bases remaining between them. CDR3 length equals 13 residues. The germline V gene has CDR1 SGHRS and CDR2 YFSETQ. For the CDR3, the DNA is TGCGCCAGCAGCTCGCCAGGGGGAGGCGAGCAGTACTTC. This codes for CASSSPGGGEQYF. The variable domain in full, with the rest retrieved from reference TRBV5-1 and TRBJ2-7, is KAGVTQTPRYLIKTRGQQVTLSCSPISGHRSVSWYQQTPGQGLQFLFEYFSETQRNKGNFPGRFSGRQFSNSRSEMNVSTLELGDSALYLCASSSPGGGEQYFGPGTRLTVT.

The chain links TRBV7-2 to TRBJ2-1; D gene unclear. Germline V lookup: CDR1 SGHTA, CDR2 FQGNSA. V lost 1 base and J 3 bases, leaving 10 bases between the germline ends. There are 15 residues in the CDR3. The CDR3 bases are TGTGCCAGCAGCTTAGTTCCTGGCGGCTACAATGAGCAGTTCTTC. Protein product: CASSLVPGGYNEQFF.

The CDR3 sequence: CASSEDSGVYGYTF. DNA of the CDR3: TGTGCCAGCAGTGAAGACAGCGGCGTCTATGGCTACACCTTC. The rearrangement uses TRBV2 and TRBJ1-2; no clear D gene. Trimming removed 1 base at V and 4 bases at J, with 10 bases between. CDR1 and CDR2 (germline): SNHLY, FYNNEI. CDR3 length: 14 residues.

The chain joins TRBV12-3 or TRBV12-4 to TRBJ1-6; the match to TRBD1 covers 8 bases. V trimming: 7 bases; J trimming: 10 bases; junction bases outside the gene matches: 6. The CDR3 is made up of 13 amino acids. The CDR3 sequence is CASNDRGESPLHF. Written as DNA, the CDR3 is TGTGCCAGCAACGACAGGGGTGAATCACCCCTCCACTTT.

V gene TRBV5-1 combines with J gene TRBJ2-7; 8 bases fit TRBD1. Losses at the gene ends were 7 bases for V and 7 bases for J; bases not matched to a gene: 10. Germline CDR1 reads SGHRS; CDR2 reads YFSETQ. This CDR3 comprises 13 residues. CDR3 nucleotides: TGCGCCAGCGGATTGGACAGGGTGGGGGAGCAGTACTTC. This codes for CASGLDRVGEQYF.

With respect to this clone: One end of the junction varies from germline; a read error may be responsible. CDR3 DNA sequence: TGTGCCAGCAGCGCCGGGACTAGCGTGATCTTC. This sequence encodes CASSAGTSVIF. The gene calls are TRBV12-3 or TRBV12-4 and TRBJ2-4; 10 bases match TRBD2. CDR3 size: 11 residues.

CDR3: CATSRDLDSDYNTEAFF. Written as DNA, the CDR3 is TGTGCCACCAGCAGAGATCTGGACAGCGATTATAACACTGAAGCTTTCTTT. The chain combines TRBV15 with TRBJ1-1, with D perhaps matching TRBD1 (6 bases). Trimming removed 0 bases from V and 2 bases from J, with 16 bases in between. The germline V gene encodes CDR1 LNHNV and CDR2 YYDKDF (reference sequence). The CDR3 length is 17 residues.

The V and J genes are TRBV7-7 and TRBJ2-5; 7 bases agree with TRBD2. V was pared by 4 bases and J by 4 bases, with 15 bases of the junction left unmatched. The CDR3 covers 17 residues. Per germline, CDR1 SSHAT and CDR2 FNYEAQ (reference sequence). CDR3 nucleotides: TGTGCCAGCAGCTCCCTCGGGGGGTTCGTGAGCGGAGAGACCCAGTACTTC. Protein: CASSSLGGFVSGETQYF.

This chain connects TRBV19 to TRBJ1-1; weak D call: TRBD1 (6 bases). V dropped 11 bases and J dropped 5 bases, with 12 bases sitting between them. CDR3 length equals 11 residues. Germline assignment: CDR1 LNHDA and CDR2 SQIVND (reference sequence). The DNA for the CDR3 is TGTGCCTCCGTTAGGGGGACTGAAGCTTTCTTT. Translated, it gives CASVRGTEAFF.

This chain's CDR3 is CASSETSGGADTQYF. The CDR3 DNA follows: TGTGCCAGCAGTGAAACTAGCGGGGGGGCAGATACGCAGTATTTT. J is TRBJ2-3 and V is TRBV6-1; TRBD2 aligns across 13 bases. V shed 2 bases and J 4 bases; nucleotides not matched to a gene: 0. There are 15 residues in the CDR3. Germline V gene sequence: CDR1 MNHNS, CDR2 SASEGT.

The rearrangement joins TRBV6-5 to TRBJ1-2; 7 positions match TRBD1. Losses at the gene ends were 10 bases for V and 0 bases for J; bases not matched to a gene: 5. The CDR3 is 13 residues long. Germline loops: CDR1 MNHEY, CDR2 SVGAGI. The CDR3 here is CATRTGTNYGYTF. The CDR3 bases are TGTGCCACCAGGACAGGCACTAACTATGGCTACACCTTC.

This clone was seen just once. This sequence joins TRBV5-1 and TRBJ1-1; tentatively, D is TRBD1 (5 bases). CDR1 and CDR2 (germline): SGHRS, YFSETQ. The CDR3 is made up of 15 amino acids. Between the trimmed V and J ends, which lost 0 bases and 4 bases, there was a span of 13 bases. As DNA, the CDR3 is TGCGCCAGCAGCTTGGAAGGGCCGGGGGGCACTGAAGCTTTCTTT. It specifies CASSLEGPGGTEAFF. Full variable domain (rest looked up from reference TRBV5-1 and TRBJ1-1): KAGVTQTPRYLIKTRGQQVTLSCSPISGHRSVSWYQQTPGQGLQFLFEYFSETQRNKGNFPGRFSGRQFSNSRSEMNVSTLELGDSALYLCASSLEGPGGTEAFFGQGTRLTVV.

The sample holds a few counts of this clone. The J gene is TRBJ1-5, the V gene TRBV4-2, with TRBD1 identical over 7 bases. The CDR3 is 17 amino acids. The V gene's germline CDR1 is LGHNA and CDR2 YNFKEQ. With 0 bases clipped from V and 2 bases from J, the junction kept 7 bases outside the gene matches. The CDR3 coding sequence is TGTGCCAGCAGCCAAGATAGGACAGGTCGTGGCAATCAGCCCCAGCATTTT. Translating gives CASSQDRTGRGNQPQHF.

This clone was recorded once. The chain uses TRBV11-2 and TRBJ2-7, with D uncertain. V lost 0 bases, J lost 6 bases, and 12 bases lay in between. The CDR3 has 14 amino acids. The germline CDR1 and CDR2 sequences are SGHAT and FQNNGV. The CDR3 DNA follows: TGTGCCAGCAGCTTAGATCTCGAGTCGGGCGAGCAGTACTTC. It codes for CASSLDLESGEQYF.

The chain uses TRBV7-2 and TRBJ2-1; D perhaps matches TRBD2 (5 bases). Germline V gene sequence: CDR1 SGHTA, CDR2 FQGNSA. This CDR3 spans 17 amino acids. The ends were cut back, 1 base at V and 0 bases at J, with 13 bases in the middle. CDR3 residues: CASSLDDSDSSYNEQFF. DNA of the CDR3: TGTGCCAGCAGCTTAGATGATAGCGATAGCTCCTACAATGAGCAGTTCTTC.